This T cell receptor (beta chain) was captured in a study of T cell responses to AZD1222 COVID-19 vaccine. Study-level points and caveats: Sampling that yielded the repertoires occurred only after the peak T cell response.

Data came from immunoSEQ multiplex PCR; TCRdb stores just in-frame clones and leaves some out. The sample has some 150,000 clones, about 92% seen once. Details on this clone: What it binds is unknown. Other DNA variants within this sample encode the same CDR3.

Germline trimming cut 6 bases from V and 3 bases from J; bases unmatched to any gene: 3. The CDR3 covers 13 residues. Germline V gene sequence: CDR1 SGHTA, CDR2 FQGTGA. Sequences were derived from peripheral blood, sampled on day 0 of AZD1222 vaccination. The chain has TRBV7-3 and TRBJ2-7; TRBD1 matches at 9 bases. The TCR comes from an adult in good health. The CDR3 is CASSPGQGYEQYF. The CDR3 DNA follows: TGTGCCAGCAGTCCGGGACAGGGCTACGAGCAGTACTTC.